The following is a TCR beta chain sequence with its context. Its antigen remains unidentified. Other DNA sequences in the same sample also yield this CDR3. Trimming removed 6 bases at V and 2 bases at J, with 12 bases between. This CDR3 has 13 amino acids. Germline V lookup: CDR1 SQVTM, CDR2 ANQGSEA. For each subset, genomic DNA was distributed in equal portions over several immunoSEQ plates. Here immunoSEQ multiplex PCR was the method, and the copy in TCRdb shows in-frame clones only, minus some. This table has some 1.5 million clones, more than 95% appearing once. The sample originates from a study of shared clonotypes between healthy human individuals. Regarding the study as a whole: Among non-shared clonotypes, generation probabilities were lower than among those shared by all four donors. The represented genetic and exposure-history diversity was limited by the small number of donors.

The sample taken for sequencing was naive CD4+ T cells sorted from blood. The subset is: CD45RA+ positively selected. The chain combines TRBV29-1 with TRBJ2-3; D may be TRBD1 (5 bases). This TCR came from a man aged 25-45 years in good health. In DNA form, the CDR3 reads TGCAGCGTCTCGGGCAGGGTCACAGATACGCAGTATTTT. Protein product: CSVSGRVTDTQYF.